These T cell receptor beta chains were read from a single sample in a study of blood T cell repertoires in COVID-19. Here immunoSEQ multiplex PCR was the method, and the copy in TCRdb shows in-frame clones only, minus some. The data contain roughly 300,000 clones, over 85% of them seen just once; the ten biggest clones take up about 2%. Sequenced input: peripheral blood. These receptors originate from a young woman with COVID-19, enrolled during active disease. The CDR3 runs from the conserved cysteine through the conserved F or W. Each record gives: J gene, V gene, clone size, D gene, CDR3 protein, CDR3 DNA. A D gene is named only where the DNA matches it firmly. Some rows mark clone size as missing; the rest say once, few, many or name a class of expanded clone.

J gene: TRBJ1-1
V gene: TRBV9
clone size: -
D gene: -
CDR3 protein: CASSVTNSPTSPPGAFF
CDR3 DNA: TGTGCCAGCAGCGTAACCAATTCCCCCACGAGCCCTCCTGGAGCTTTCTTT

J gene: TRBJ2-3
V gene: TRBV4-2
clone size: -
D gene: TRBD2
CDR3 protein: CASSQEGTSKSDTQYF
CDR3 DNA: TGTGCCAGCAGCCAAGAAGGGACTAGCAAGTCAGATACGCAGTATTTT

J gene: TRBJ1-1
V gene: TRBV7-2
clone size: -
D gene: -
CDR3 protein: CASSLGTGWNTEAFF
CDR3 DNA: TGTGCCAGCAGCTTAGGTACAGGGTGGAACACTGAAGCTTTCTTT

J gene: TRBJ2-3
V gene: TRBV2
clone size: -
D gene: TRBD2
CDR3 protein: CASRLAGATDTQYF
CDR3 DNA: TGTGCCAGTAGGTTAGCGGGGGCCACAGATACGCAGTATTTT

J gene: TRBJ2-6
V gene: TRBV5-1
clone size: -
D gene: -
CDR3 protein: CASSPTSGANVLTF
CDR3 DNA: TGCGCCAGCAGCCCGACTTCTGGGGCCAACGTCCTGACTTTC

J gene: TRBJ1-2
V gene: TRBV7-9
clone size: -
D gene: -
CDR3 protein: CASSSTDPGQSYGYTF
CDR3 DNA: TGTGCCAGCAGCTCAACCGACCCCGGACAGTCCTATGGCTACACCTTC

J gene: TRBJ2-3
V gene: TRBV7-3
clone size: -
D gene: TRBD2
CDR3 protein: CASSLRLAGATDTQYF
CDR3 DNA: TGTGCCAGCAGCTTAAGACTAGCGGGGGCGACAGATACGCAGTATTTT

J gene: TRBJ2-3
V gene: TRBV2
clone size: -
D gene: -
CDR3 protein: CASTPGINVDTQYF
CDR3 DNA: TGTGCCAGCACCCCCGGGATTAACGTAGATACGCAGTATTTT

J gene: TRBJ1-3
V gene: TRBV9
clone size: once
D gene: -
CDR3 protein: CASSVGRGNTIYF
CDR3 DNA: TGTGCCAGCAGCGTAGGCAGAGGAAACACCATATATTTT

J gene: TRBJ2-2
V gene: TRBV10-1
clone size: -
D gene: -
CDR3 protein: CASKAGTSGELFF
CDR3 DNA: TGCGCCAGCAAGGCGGGCACCTCCGGGGAGCTGTTTTTT

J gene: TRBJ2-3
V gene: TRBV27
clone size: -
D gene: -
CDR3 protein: CASSPVIHDTQYF
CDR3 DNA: TGTGCCAGCAGTCCAGTAATACATGATACGCAGTATTTT

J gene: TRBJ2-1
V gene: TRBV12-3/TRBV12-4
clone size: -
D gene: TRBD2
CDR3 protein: CASSLKAGYEQFF
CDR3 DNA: TGTGCCAGCAGTTTGAAAGCGGGGTATGAGCAGTTCTTC

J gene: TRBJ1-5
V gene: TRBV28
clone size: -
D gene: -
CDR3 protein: CASSPPFGLSRNQPQHF
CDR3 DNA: TGTGCCAGCAGCCCCCCCTTTGGACTAAGTCGCAATCAGCCCCAGCATTTT

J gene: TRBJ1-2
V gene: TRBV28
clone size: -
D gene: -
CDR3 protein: CASRSTGRGSNYGYTF
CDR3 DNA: TGTGCCAGCAGATCGACCGGGAGGGGGTCTAACTATGGCTACACCTTC

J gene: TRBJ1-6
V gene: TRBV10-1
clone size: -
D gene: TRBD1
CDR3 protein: CASSERTGEGSPLHF
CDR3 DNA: TGCGCCAGCAGTGAAAGGACAGGGGAAGGGTCACCCCTCCACTTT

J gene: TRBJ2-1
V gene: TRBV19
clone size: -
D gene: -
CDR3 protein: CASSNVGGSHSGNEQFF
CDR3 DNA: TGTGCCAGTAGTAACGTCGGAGGATCCCACTCGGGCAATGAGCAGTTCTTC

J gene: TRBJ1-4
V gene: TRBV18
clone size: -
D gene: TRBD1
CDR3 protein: CASSPGQANEKLFF
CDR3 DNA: TGTGCCAGCTCGCCCGGACAGGCTAATGAAAAACTGTTTTTT

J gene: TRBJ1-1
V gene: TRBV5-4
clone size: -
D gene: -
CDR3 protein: CASSPMTGPDTEAFF
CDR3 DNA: TGTGCCAGCAGCCCGATGACAGGTCCGGACACTGAAGCTTTCTTT

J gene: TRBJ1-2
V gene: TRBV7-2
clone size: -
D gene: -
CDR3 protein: CASSLGGGDGYTF
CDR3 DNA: TGTGCCAGCAGCTTAGGAGGGGGTGATGGCTACACCTTC

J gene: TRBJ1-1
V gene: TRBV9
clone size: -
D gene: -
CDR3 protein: CASSARPGTENTEAFF
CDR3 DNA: TGTGCCAGCAGCGCCCGCCCCGGGACTGAGAACACTGAAGCTTTCTTT

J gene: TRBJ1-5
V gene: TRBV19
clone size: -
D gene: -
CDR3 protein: CASAGGRGNQPQHF
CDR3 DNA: TGTGCCAGCGCCGGGGGGCGAGGCAATCAGCCCCAGCATTTT

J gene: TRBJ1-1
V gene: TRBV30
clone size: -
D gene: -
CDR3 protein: CAWSVGFRVEQTEAFF
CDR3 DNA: TGTGCCTGGAGTGTAGGGTTCAGGGTTGAACAGACTGAAGCTTTCTTT

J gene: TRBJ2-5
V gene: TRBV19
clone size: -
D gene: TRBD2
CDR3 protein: CASSIPSGETQYF
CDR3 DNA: TGTGCCAGTAGTATCCCTAGCGGAGAGACCCAGTACTTC

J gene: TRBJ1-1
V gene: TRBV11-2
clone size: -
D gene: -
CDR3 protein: CASSPGLLRDTEAFF
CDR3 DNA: TGTGCCAGCAGCCCGGGTCTCCTGCGGGACACTGAAGCTTTCTTT

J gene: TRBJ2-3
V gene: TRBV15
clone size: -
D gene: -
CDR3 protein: CATSRDQYTDTQYF
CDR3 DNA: TGTGCCACCAGCAGAGACCAGTACACAGATACGCAGTATTTT

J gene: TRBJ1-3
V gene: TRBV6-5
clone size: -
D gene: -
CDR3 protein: CASSPQGSGNTIYF
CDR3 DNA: TGTGCCAGCAGTCCACAGGGCTCTGGAAACACCATATATTTT

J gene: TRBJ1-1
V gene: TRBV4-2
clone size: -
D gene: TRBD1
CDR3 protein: CASSQTGGKAFF
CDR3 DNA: TGTGCCAGCAGCCAAACAGGGGGAAAAGCTTTCTTT

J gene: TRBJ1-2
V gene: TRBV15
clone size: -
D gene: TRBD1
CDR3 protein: CATSRSRDRGRGGYTF
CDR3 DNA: TGTGCCACCAGCAGATCCCGGGACAGGGGGCGGGGTGGCTACACCTTC

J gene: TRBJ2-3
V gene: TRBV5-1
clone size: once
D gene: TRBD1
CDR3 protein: CASSSRQGRSTDTQYF
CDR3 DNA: TGCGCCAGCAGCTCCAGACAGGGGCGCAGCACAGATACGCAGTATTTT

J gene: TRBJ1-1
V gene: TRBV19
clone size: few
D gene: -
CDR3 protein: CASSIGVTEAFF
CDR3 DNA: TGTGCCAGTAGTATCGGGGTCACTGAAGCTTTCTTT

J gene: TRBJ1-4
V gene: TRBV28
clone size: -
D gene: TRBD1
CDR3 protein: CASTVRGIEKLFF
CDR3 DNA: TGTGCCAGCACTGTCAGGGGGATTGAAAAACTGTTTTTT

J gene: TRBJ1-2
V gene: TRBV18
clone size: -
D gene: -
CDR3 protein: CASSPRTANYGYTF
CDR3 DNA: TGTGCCAGCTCACCACGGACAGCTAACTATGGCTACACCTTC

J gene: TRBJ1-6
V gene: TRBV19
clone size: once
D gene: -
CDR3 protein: CASRPTGYYNSPLHF
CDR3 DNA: TGTGCCAGTAGACCGACAGGCTACTATAATTCACCCCTCCACTTT

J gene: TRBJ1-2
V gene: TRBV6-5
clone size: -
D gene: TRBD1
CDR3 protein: CASSYQGASHPYGYTF
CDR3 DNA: TGTGCCAGCAGTTACCAGGGGGCGTCCCATCCATATGGCTACACCTTC

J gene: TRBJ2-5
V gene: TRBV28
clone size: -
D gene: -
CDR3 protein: CASSLSVRGQGLETQYF
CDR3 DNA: TGTGCCAGCAGTTTATCAGTGAGAGGGCAAGGCCTGGAGACCCAGTACTTC

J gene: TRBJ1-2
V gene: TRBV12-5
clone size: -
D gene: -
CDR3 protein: CASGLVPFQGLNYGYTF
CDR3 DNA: TGTGCTAGTGGTTTGGTACCTTTCCAGGGCCTAAACTATGGCTACACCTTC

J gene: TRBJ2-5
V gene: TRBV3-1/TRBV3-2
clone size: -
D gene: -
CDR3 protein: CASSQSSGGQETQYF
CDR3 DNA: TGTGCCAGCAGCCAATCCTCCGGGGGACAAGAGACCCAGTACTTC

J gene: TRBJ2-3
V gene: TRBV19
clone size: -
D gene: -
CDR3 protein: CASRSGRSTDTQYF
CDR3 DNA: TGTGCCAGTAGAAGCGGCAGAAGCACAGATACGCAGTATTTT

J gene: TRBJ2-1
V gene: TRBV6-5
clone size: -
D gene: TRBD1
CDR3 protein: CASSYSGQGGNEQFF
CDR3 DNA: TGTGCCAGCAGTTACTCCGGACAGGGGGGGAATGAGCAGTTCTTC

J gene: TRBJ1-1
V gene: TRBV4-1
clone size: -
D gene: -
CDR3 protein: CASSQDEGMNTEAFF
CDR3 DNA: TGCGCCAGCAGCCAAGACGAGGGTATGAACACTGAAGCTTTCTTT

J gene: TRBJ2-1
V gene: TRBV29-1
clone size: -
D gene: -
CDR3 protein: CSETTSQVQFF
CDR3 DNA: TGCAGCGAGACTACCTCCCAGGTGCAGTTCTTC

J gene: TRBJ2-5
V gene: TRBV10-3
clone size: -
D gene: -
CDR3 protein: CAISLDSKETQYF
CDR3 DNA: TGTGCCATCAGCCTGGACAGCAAAGAGACCCAGTACTTC

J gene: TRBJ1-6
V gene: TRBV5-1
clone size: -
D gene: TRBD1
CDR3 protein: CASSLRARGSDSPLHF
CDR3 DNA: TGCGCCAGCAGCTTGCGGGCCAGGGGGTCGGATTCACCCCTCCACTTT

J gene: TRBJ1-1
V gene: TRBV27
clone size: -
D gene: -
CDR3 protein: CASSRRSSGNTEAFF
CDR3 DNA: TGTGCCAGCAGTCGCCGGAGCAGCGGAAACACTGAAGCTTTCTTT

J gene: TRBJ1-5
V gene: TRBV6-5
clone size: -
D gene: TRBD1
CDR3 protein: CASSSTGGNQPQHF
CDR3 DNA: TGTGCCAGCAGTTCGACAGGGGGCAATCAGCCCCAGCATTTT

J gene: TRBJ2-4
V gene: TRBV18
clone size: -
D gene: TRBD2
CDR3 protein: CASADRLAGAPGDIQYF
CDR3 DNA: TGTGCCAGCGCGGACCGACTAGCGGGGGCGCCCGGGGACATTCAGTACTTC

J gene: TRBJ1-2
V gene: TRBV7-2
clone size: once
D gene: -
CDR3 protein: CASSLVEQIYGYTF
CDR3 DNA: TGTGCCAGCAGCTTAGTAGAACAGATCTATGGCTACACCTTC

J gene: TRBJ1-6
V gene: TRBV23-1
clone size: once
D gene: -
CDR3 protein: CASSLRRRTGQYYNSPLHF
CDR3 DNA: TGCGCCAGCAGTCTCCGGCGGCGTACTGGACAGTACTATAATTCACCCCTCCACTTT

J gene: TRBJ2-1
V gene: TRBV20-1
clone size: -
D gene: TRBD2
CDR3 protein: CSASSGGVYNEQFF
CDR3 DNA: TGCAGTGCTAGTAGCGGGGGGGTTTACAATGAGCAGTTCTTC

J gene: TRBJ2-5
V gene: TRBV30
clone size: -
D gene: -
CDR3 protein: CAWSRGAGWVTQYF
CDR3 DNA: TGTGCCTGGAGCCGCGGGGCAGGGTGGGTGACCCAGTACTTC

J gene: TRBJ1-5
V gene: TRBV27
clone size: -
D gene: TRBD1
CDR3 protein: CASSLLGTGGNQPQHF
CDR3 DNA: TGTGCCAGCAGTTTATTAGGGACAGGGGGAAATCAGCCCCAGCATTTT

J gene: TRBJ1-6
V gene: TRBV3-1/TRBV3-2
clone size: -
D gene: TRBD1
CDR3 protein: CASRSRDSHSPLHF
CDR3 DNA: TGTGCCAGCAGGAGCCGGGACAGTCATTCACCCCTCCACTTT

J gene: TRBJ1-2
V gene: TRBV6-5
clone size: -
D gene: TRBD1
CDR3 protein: CASSYGGGPNYGYTF
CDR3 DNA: TGTGCCAGCAGTTACGGAGGGGGCCCGAACTATGGCTACACCTTC